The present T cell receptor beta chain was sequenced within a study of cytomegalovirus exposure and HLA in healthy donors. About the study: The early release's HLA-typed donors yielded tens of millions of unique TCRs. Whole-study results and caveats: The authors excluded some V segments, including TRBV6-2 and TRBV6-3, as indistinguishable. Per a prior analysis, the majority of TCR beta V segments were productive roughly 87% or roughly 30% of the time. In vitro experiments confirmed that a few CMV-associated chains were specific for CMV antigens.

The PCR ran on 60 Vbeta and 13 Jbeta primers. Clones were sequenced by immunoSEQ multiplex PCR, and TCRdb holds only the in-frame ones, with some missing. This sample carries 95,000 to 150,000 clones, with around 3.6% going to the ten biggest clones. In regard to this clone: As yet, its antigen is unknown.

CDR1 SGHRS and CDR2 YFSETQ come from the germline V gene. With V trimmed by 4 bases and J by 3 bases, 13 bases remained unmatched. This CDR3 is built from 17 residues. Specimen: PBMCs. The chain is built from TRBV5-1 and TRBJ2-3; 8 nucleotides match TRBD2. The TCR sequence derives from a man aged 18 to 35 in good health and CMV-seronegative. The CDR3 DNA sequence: TGCGCCAGCAGCCCATGGGGGAGCGGGAGTTTAACAGATACGCAGTATTTT. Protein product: CASSPWGSGSLTDTQYF.